These 27 T cell receptor beta chains were all obtained from the same sample, sequenced in a study of somatic mutations in cytotoxic T cells in rheumatoid arthritis. Produced via immunoSEQ multiplex PCR; TCRdb's table is partial and in-frame only. The sample carries almost 3,000 clones, about 94% recorded once. Material for sequencing was CD8+ T cells sorted from blood. These receptors originate from a woman between 18 and 29 years old with rheumatoid arthritis.

The rearrangement joins TRBV7-9 to TRBJ1-1; no clear D. Per germline, CDR1 SEHNR and CDR2 FQNEAQ (reference sequence). The CDR3 is 11 residues long. Trimming left V 3 bases short and J 11 bases short, with 10 bases between. The CDR3 loop is CASSFGGAAFF. CDR3 coding DNA: TGTGCCAGCAGCTTCGGAGGAGCGGCTTTCTTT.

The gene calls are TRBV4-3 and TRBJ2-1; TRBD2 agrees at 10 bases. The germline gives CDR1 LGHNA, CDR2 YSLEER. The CDR3 sequence is 19 residues long. V shed 0 bases and J 10 bases; nucleotides not matched to a gene: 18. The CDR3 sequence: CASSQEGQVVAGGPGEQFF. In DNA, the CDR3 is TGCGCCAGCAGCCAAGAGGGACAGGTCGTAGCGGGAGGACCAGGGGAGCAGTTCTTC.

The rearrangement uses TRBV29-1 and TRBJ1-1, with a tentative D call TRBD1 (6 bases). The CDR3 runs to 13 residues. Trimming cost V 6 bases and J 3 bases, with 14 bases left between them. CDR1 SQVTM and CDR2 ANQGSEA come from the germline V gene. CDR3 nucleotides: TGCAGCGTACCTCACACAGGGTACACTGAAGCTTTCTTT. Encoded protein: CSVPHTGYTEAFF.

The gene calls are TRBV10-3 and TRBJ2-1, with 8 bases matching TRBD2. The CDR3 consists of 17 residues. After removal of 4 bases from V and 4 bases from J, the junction contained 12 bases not matched to a gene. Germline CDR1 ENHRY, CDR2 SYGVKD. In DNA, the CDR3 is TGTGCCATCAGTGGGGGAGAGGGGCGGGAGGCTTACAATGAGCAGTTCTTC. Encoded protein: CAISGGEGREAYNEQFF.

This chain joins TRBV6-5 and TRBJ2-7; D may be TRBD1 (6 bases). This CDR3 has 14 amino acids. The V gene's germline CDR1 is MNHEY and CDR2 SVGAGI. Trimming left V 4 bases short and J 2 bases short, with 12 bases between. The CDR3 region is CASSFGQGPYEQYF. The CDR3 DNA reads as TGTGCCAGCAGTTTTGGTCAGGGGCCCTACGAGCAGTACTTC.

This clone occurred once. The chain carries TRBV5-6 and TRBJ2-2; TRBD1 is a possible D gene (5 bases). V was cut by 0 bases and J by 6 bases, with 15 bases left in between. CDR1 SGHDT and CDR2 YYEEEE come from the germline V gene. CDR3 length equals 16 residues. DNA for the CDR3: TGTGCCAGCAGCTTGGGACAGCTCCCAAGGTCCGGGGAGCTGTTTTTT. It codes for CASSLGQLPRSGELFF.

The chain has TRBV6-6 and TRBJ2-3; D uncertain. V was shortened by 4 bases and J by 10 bases, with 12 bases between the two germline ends. CDR1 is MNHNY, CDR2 SVGAGI, per germline (reference sequence). The CDR3 length is 12 residues. CDR3 bases: TGTGCCAGCAGTTTCGACTCCATTGCGCAGTATTTT. Translated, it gives CASSFDSIAQYF.

The gene calls are TRBV19 and TRBJ2-2; weak D call: TRBD2 (5 bases). The germline CDR1 and CDR2 sequences are LNHDA and SQIVND (reference sequence). The V end was cut by 9 bases, the J end by 6 bases, with 11 bases between. There are 12 residues in the CDR3. The CDR3: CASTGGPGELFF. CDR3 DNA sequence: TGTGCCAGCACCGGCGGGCCCGGGGAGCTGTTTTTT.

The rearrangement uses TRBV10-2 and TRBJ1-1, with TRBD1 identical over 8 bases. The germline V gene encodes CDR1 WSHSY and CDR2 SAAADI. V dropped 0 bases and J dropped 3; count of bases not matched to a gene: 3. This CDR3 is 15 amino acids long. This CDR3 reads CASSESTGEDTEAFF. Written as DNA, the CDR3 is TGCGCCAGCAGTGAGTCGACAGGGGAAGACACTGAAGCTTTCTTT.

This chain uses TRBV5-6 with TRBJ1-5, with TRBD1 matching over 8 bases. Germline CDR1 and CDR2: SGHDT and YYEEEE. The V segment lost 2 bases and the J segment 7 bases; nucleotides outside the gene matches: 11. The CDR3 totals 16 residues. CDR3 DNA sequence: TGTGCCAGCAGCTTTAGGACAGGGCCTACGGACCAGCCCCAGCATTTT. Encoded protein: CASSFRTGPTDQPQHF. The entire variable domain, with the rest obtained from reference TRBV5-6 and TRBJ1-5, is as follows: DAGVTQSPTHLIKTRGQQVTLRCSPKSGHDTVSWYQQALGQGPQFIFQYYEEEERQRGNFPDRFSGHQFPNYSSELNVNALLLGDSALYLCASSFRTGPTDQPQHFGDGTRLSIL.

In DNA, the CDR3 is TGTGCCACCAGCGACCGGGACAGGGTAGCTGGGGCCAACGTCCTGACTTTC. Amino acids: CATSDRDRVAGANVLTF. The V gene is TRBV15, the J gene TRBJ2-6; 9 bases map to TRBD1. CDR1 LNHNV and CDR2 YYDKDF come from the germline V gene (reference sequence). CDR3 length: 17 residues. J was trimmed by 2 bases and V by 5 bases; bases with no gene match: 7.

Only a few counts were recorded for this clone. This chain connects TRBV6-6 to TRBJ1-2, with a possible D match to TRBD1 (6 bases). The ends were cut back, 2 bases at V and 2 bases at J, with 9 bases in the middle. The CDR3 totals 14 residues. Germline V gives CDR1 MNHNY, CDR2 SVGAGI (reference sequence). Written as DNA, the CDR3 is TGTGCCAGCAGTTACCGGACAGAAAACTATGGCTACACCTTC. Translated, it gives CASSYRTENYGYTF.

This clone was seen once. The CDR3 reads CASSPPGGNIQYF. CDR3 sequence (DNA): TGCGCCAGCAGCCCTCCAGGGGGGAACATTCAGTACTTC. This rearrangement joins TRBV4-1 to TRBJ2-4, with a weak D call TRBD1 (7 bases). The CDR3 spans 13 residues. Germline loops: CDR1 MGHRA, CDR2 YSYEKL. V lost 4 bases to trimming and J lost 7 bases, with 11 bases between them.

The chain is built from TRBV4-2 and TRBJ2-7, with 8 bases lining up with TRBD2. This CDR3 has 15 residues. The germline CDR1 and CDR2 sequences are LGHNA and YNFKEQ. V gave up 0 bases and J gave up 7 bases; unmatched junction bases: 8. The CDR3 reads CASSQETGGSWEQYF. The CDR3 nucleotides are TGTGCCAGCAGCCAAGAAACGGGGGGGTCCTGGGAGCAGTACTTC.

This clone was counted once. The chain recombines TRBV19 with TRBJ2-2; no clear D gene. CDR1 LNHDA and CDR2 SQIVND come from the germline V gene (reference sequence). Deletions cut 3 bases from V and 7 bases from J, with 9 bases between. The CDR3 runs 13 residues. This chain's CDR3 is CASSIGVHGELFF. In nucleotides, the CDR3 is TGTGCCAGTAGTATCGGAGTTCACGGGGAGCTGTTTTTT.

The chain uses TRBV19 and TRBJ2-1; 9 nucleotides line up with TRBD2. Trimming at V came to 4 bases and at J to 6 bases, leaving 1 base not matched to a gene. The V gene's germline CDR1 is LNHDA and CDR2 SQIVND (reference sequence). The CDR3 is made up of 13 amino acids. The CDR3 sequence is CASSSGRGNEQFF. The CDR3 DNA is TGTGCCAGTAGTAGCGGGAGGGGCAATGAGCAGTTCTTC. The full variable domain, completed using reference TRBV19 and TRBJ2-1, is DGGITQSPKYLFRKEGQNVTLSCEQNLNHDAMYWYRQDPGQGLRLIYYSQIVNDFQKGDIAEGYSVSREKKESFPLTVTSAQKNPTAFYLCASSSGRGNEQFFGPGTRLTVL.

This clone appeared once. J is TRBJ2-2 and V is TRBV27, with 8 bases identical to TRBD1. Germline CDR1 and CDR2: MNHEY and SMNVEV (reference sequence). The V and J ends lost 3 bases and 4 bases, in that order; junction bases with no gene match: 4. The CDR3 spans 15 residues. CDR3 coding DNA: TGTGCCAGCAGTTTTGGGACAGGACTCACCGGGGAGCTGTTTTTT. It specifies CASSFGTGLTGELFF.

The V call is TRBV7-3, the J call TRBJ2-1; 8 positions agree with TRBD2. The V gene end was trimmed by 2 bases and the J gene end by 6 bases; junction bases not matched to a gene: 6. The CDR3 runs to 15 residues. Germline-derived CDR1 and CDR2 are SGHTA and FQGTGA. The CDR3 coding sequence is TGTGCCAGCAGCTTATGGAGCGGGGGAGGCAATGAGCAGTTCTTC. It encodes CASSLWSGGGNEQFF.

This chain links TRBV27 with TRBJ2-7; D might be TRBD1 (5 bases). Germline V gives CDR1 MNHEY, CDR2 SMNVEV (reference sequence). The V end was cut by 10 bases, the J end by 3 bases, with 16 bases between. The CDR3 is 13 residues long. CDR3: CATGRVGHYEQYF. The CDR3 DNA reads TGTGCCACCGGCAGGGTAGGACACTACGAGCAGTACTTC.

This sequence joins TRBV6-5 and TRBJ2-7, with 9 bases that match TRBD1. The V gene's germline CDR1 is MNHEY and CDR2 SVGAGI. The V gene end was trimmed by 0 bases and the J gene end by 6 bases; junction bases not matched to a gene: 3. The CDR3 covers 14 residues. CDR3: CASSYSQGAGEQYF. In nucleotides, the CDR3 is TGTGCCAGCAGTTACTCACAGGGGGCGGGCGAGCAGTACTTC.

The rearrangement links TRBV29-1 to TRBJ2-2; D not certain. Germline V gives CDR1 SQVTM, CDR2 ANQGSEA. The CDR3 spans 13 residues. Trimming took off 4 bases at V and 6 bases at J, with 12 bases between the two ends. The CDR3 here is CSVGALGSGELFF. In DNA, the CDR3 is TGCAGCGTTGGGGCGCTTGGTTCCGGGGAGCTGTTTTTT.

This chain uses TRBV7-8 with TRBJ2-7; no reliable D call. V gave up 1 base and J gave up 5 bases, with 6 bases separating them. The germline V gene has CDR1 SGHVS and CDR2 FQNEAQ. There are 12 residues in the CDR3. CDR3 amino acids: CASSLGVNEQYF. The CDR3 nucleotides read TGTGCCAGCAGCTTAGGAGTAAACGAGCAGTACTTC.

This chain joins TRBV11-2 and TRBJ2-7; TRBD2 matches at 7 bases. The J segment lost 3 bases and the V segment lost 2 bases, leaving 4 bases of the junction unmatched. CDR3 length equals 14 residues. Per the germline V gene, CDR1 is SGHAT and CDR2 is FQNNGV. The CDR3 spells CASSLRGSVYEQYF. CDR3 bases: TGTGCCAGCAGCTTACGCGGGAGCGTCTACGAGCAGTACTTC.

The chain couples TRBV5-6 to TRBJ2-2; TRBD2 aligns across 10 bases. Germline loops: CDR1 SGHDT, CDR2 YYEEEE. The length of the CDR3 is 18 residues. The V segment lost 0 bases and the J segment 7 bases; nucleotides outside the gene matches: 12. In DNA form, the CDR3 reads TGTGCCAGCAGCTTGGCCCTGGCTAGCGGGAGTTGGGACGGGGAGCTGTTTTTT. Its translation is CASSLALASGSWDGELFF.

This sequence joins TRBV4-2 and TRBJ2-1; the match to TRBD2 covers 11 bases. The length of the CDR3 is 18 residues. J lost 0 bases, V lost 3 bases, and 7 bases had no gene match. Germline assignment: CDR1 LGHNA and CDR2 YNFKEQ. This CDR3 reads CASSHRLAGGSSYNEQFF. The CDR3 DNA reads as TGTGCCAGCAGCCATCGCCTAGCGGGGGGAAGCTCCTACAATGAGCAGTTCTTC.

The chain has TRBV19 and TRBJ2-7; 9 positions agree with TRBD1. The CDR3 contains 15 residues. The germline gives CDR1 LNHDA, CDR2 SQIVND (reference sequence). After removal of 3 bases from V and 3 bases from J, the junction contained 6 bases not matched to a gene. CDR3 DNA: TGTGCCAGTAGTATTGCGGGACAGGGATACTACGAGCAGTACTTC. It codes for CASSIAGQGYYEQYF.

The rearrangement uses TRBV28 and TRBJ1-2; D may be TRBD1 (5 bases). The CDR3 covers 12 residues. The germline V gene encodes CDR1 MDHEN and CDR2 SYDVKM. Between the trimmed V and J ends, which lost 5 bases and 4 bases, there was a span of 8 bases. The DNA of the CDR3 is TGTGCCAGCAGTCCAGGGATCTATGGCTACACCTTC. Protein sequence: CASSPGIYGYTF.